This T cell receptor beta chain was identified in a study of neoadjuvant nivolumab and ipilimumab in lung cancer. Study-wide findings and caveats: Blood richness before therapy tracked richness in tumors resected after neoadjuvant therapy.

Generated by immunoSEQ multiplex PCR, the TCRdb table keeps only in-frame clones and is missing some. This sample has about 23,000 clones; approximately 86% occur once, and the top ten carry roughly 23%. A note on this clone: Its target is unknown.

Trimming took 2 bases from V and 4 from J, leaving 18 bases between them. This CDR3 is built from 16 residues. Germline CDR1 is MNHNY and CDR2 is SVGAGI (reference sequence). The rearrangement uses TRBV6-6 and TRBJ2-7; D might be TRBD1 or TRBD2, each matching 6 bases. The source material was peripheral blood, sampled before neoadjuvant nivolumab, alone or with ipilimumab. The clonotype originates from an adult with non-small cell lung cancer. The CDR3 protein is CASSYPLGQGRYEQYF. The CDR3 region has the DNA TGTGCCAGCAGTTACCCTCTGGGGCAGGGGAGGTACGAGCAGTACTTC.